A single T cell receptor (beta chain) is shown here with its context. What it binds is not known. This entry is derived from a study of memory CD4+ T cells and cytomegalovirus serostatus. Across the whole study: Healthy Belgian adult donors included under ten CMV-positive and more than 20 CMV-negative people. Study outcomes and limitations: Each of approximately 69 CMV-associated TCRbeta sequences occurred in one to five individuals.

The method was immunoSEQ multiplex PCR; TCRdb's version includes in-frame clones alone and lacks a portion of them. This sample yields some 40,000 clones, of which 79% are seen a single time; less than 5.5% belongs to the top ten. Single viable CD3+CD4+CD8-CD45RO+ cells were sorted as the memory CD4+ T cells. Serum IgG to CMV pp150, pp28, p38 and p52 defined serostatus. V lost 3 bases and J lost 12; bases outside the gene matches: 17. This CDR3 is 15 amino acids long. Looked up from germline, CDR1 is MNHNS and CDR2 is SASEGT. The source material was memory CD4+ T cells from blood. V and J are TRBV6-1 and TRBJ2-7; 7 bases agree with TRBD1. The sequence derives from an adult in good health and CMV-seropositive. The CDR3 spells CASSELDRAPVWRYF. For the CDR3, the DNA is TGTGCCAGCAGTGAGCTCGACAGGGCCCCGGTATGGAGGTACTTC.